A single sample is the source of the 24 T cell receptor beta chains below, sequenced in a study of cytomegalovirus exposure and HLA in healthy donors. The PCR made use of 60 Vbeta and 13 Jbeta primers. Using immunoSEQ multiplex PCR, the repertoire was profiled, and TCRdb retains in-frame clones only, with some absent. The sample lists approximately 140,000 clones; roughly three quarters were seen once. The specimen was PBMCs. These TCRs come from a human donor in good health.

The V and J genes are TRBV9 and TRBJ2-7, with 8 bases matching TRBD2. This CDR3 spans 14 amino acids. Germline CDR1 reads SGDLS; CDR2 reads YYNGEE. The V gene end was trimmed by 0 bases and the J gene end by 3 bases; junction bases not matched to a gene: 2. The CDR3 reads CASSVAGGGYEQYF. The CDR3 DNA reads TGTGCCAGCAGCGTAGCGGGGGGGGGCTACGAGCAGTACTTC.

This chain connects TRBV5-6 to TRBJ2-1; a possible D gene is TRBD2 (5 bases). Germline V CDR1 and CDR2: SGHDT, YYEEEE. V was shortened by 1 base and J by 9 bases, with 17 bases between the two germline ends. The CDR3 sequence is 15 residues long. The CDR3: CASSLFQTGRGEQFF. CDR3 sequence (DNA): TGTGCCAGCAGCTTGTTCCAGACCGGTCGGGGTGAGCAGTTCTTC.

The J gene is TRBJ2-1, the V gene TRBV7-3, with TRBD2 identical over 11 bases. The length of the CDR3 is 16 residues. The V and J ends lost 2 bases and 8 bases, in that order; junction bases with no gene match: 8. The germline gives CDR1 SGHTA, CDR2 FQGTGA. CDR3 in DNA: TGTGCCAGCAGCTTACTAGCGGGAGGCCCATCAGATGAGCAGTTCTTC. This sequence encodes CASSLLAGGPSDEQFF. The entire variable domain, with the rest obtained from reference TRBV7-3 and TRBJ2-1, is as follows: GAGVSQTPSNKVTEKGKYVELRCDPISGHTALYWYRQSLGQGPEFLIYFQGTGAADDSGLPNDRFFAVRPEGSVSTLKIQRTERGDSAVYLCASSLLAGGPSDEQFFGPGTRLTVL.

The count of this clone is one. This chain connects TRBV9 to TRBJ2-1; D is possibly TRBD1 (6 bases). Germline V gene lookup returns CDR1 SGDLS and CDR2 YYNGEE. Trimming shortened V by 2 bases and J by 5 bases, and 14 bases separated the two germline ends. This CDR3 spans 15 amino acids. The CDR3 here is CASSVQGIRHNEQFF. CDR3 in DNA: TGTGCCAGCAGCGTCCAGGGGATTCGCCACAATGAGCAGTTCTTC.

V is TRBV4-2 and J is TRBJ2-1; 9 bases align to TRBD2. Germline CDR1 LGHNA, CDR2 YNFKEQ. CDR3 length: 16 residues. Trimming cost V 1 base and J 5 bases; bases outside gene matches: 6. The CDR3 reads CASSQAVAGGNNEQFF. The CDR3 nucleotides are TGTGCCAGCAGCCAAGCGGTCGCGGGAGGGAACAATGAGCAGTTCTTC.

This clone came up once. V is TRBV30 and J is TRBJ2-2, with TRBD1 matching 11 bases. CDR1 is GTSNPN, CDR2 SVGIG, per germline (reference sequence). The CDR3 totals 17 residues. The ends lost 3 bases at V and 3 bases at J; junction bases unmatched: 9. The CDR3 spells CAWRPDRGRPDTGELFF. The DNA of the CDR3 is TGTGCCTGGAGGCCGGACAGGGGGCGGCCGGACACCGGGGAGCTGTTTTTT. The full variable domain, completed using reference TRBV30 and TRBJ2-2, is SQTIHQWPATLVQPVGSPLSLECTVEGTSNPNLYWYRQAAGRGLQLLFYSVGIGQISSEVPQNLSASRPQDRQFILSSKKLLLSDSGFYLCAWRPDRGRPDTGELFFGEGSRLTVL.

V gene TRBV4-1 combines with J gene TRBJ2-1; 7 bases match TRBD1. Germline values: CDR1 MGHRA, CDR2 YSYEKL. The V gene end was trimmed by 0 bases and the J gene end by 1 base; junction bases not matched to a gene: 3. The CDR3 runs to 16 residues. CDR3 sequence (DNA): TGCGCCAGCAGCCAAGACCGGGACAGTTCCTACAATGAGCAGTTCTTC. It translates to CASSQDRDSSYNEQFF.

This clone is a singleton in its sample. The rearrangement joins TRBV7-6 to TRBJ2-7, with D perhaps TRBD1 (6 bases). V shed 3 bases and J shed 0 bases, with 15 bases lying between them. Germline V gene lookup returns CDR1 SGHVS and CDR2 FNYEAQ. This CDR3 contains 16 residues. CDR3 loop: CASSLSAGQSSYEQYF. DNA of the CDR3: TGTGCCAGCAGCTTGAGCGCCGGACAGAGCTCCTACGAGCAGTACTTC.

This clone was seen more than once but under ten times. The CDR3 is CASSLGQTGDEKLFF. In DNA form, the CDR3 reads TGTGCCAGCAGTCTCGGACAGACAGGGGACGAAAAACTGTTTTTT. V and J are TRBV28 and TRBJ1-4, with 8 positions matching TRBD1. The ends lost 5 bases at V and 8 bases at J; junction bases unmatched: 10. This CDR3 contains 15 residues. Germline V lookup: CDR1 MDHEN, CDR2 SYDVKM.

The chain joins TRBV5-1 to TRBJ1-1; perhaps TRBD1 as D (6 bases). The V and J ends lost 4 bases and 3 bases respectively, with 13 bases between them. CDR1 is SGHRS and CDR2 is YFSETQ in the germline V gene. The length of the CDR3 is 14 residues. The CDR3 loop reads CASSPTQGYTEAFF. The CDR3 DNA sequence: TGCGCCAGCAGCCCGACTCAGGGGTACACTGAAGCTTTCTTT.

Only one count was recorded for this clone. The V and J genes are TRBV4-3 and TRBJ2-5; TRBD2 aligns across 8 bases. There are 20 residues in the CDR3. V was clipped by 1 base and J by 1 base; unmatched bases: 17. Germline lookup yields CDR1 LGHNA and CDR2 YSLEER. The CDR3 coding sequence is TGCGCCAGCAGCCAAGGGGGGGGTAGCGGGACCGCCCTTGGCCAAGAGACCCAGTACTTC. It is translated as CASSQGGGSGTALGQETQYF.

This clone was observed once. The chain couples TRBV6-5 to TRBJ2-3; 11 nucleotides match TRBD2. V was clipped by 6 bases and J by 6 bases; unmatched bases: 5. CDR1 MNHEY and CDR2 SVGAGI come from the germline V gene. The CDR3 contains 14 residues. The CDR3 DNA reads TGTGCCAGCAGCGGGACTAGCGGATCGGATACGCAGTATTTT. Translated: CASSGTSGSDTQYF.

CDR3 in DNA: TGTGCCAGCAGCTTAACTAGCGGCTACAATGAGCAGTTCTTC. Translation gives CASSLTSGYNEQFF. The chain links TRBV7-9 to TRBJ2-1; 8 positions match TRBD2. With V trimmed by 2 bases and J by 3 bases, 0 bases remained unmatched. The germline CDR1 and CDR2 sequences are SEHNR and FQNEAQ (reference sequence). CDR3 length equals 14 residues.

The chain combines TRBV18 with TRBJ2-5, with 8 bases that match TRBD2. V lost 8 bases, J lost 4 bases, and 9 bases stayed unmatched. The CDR3 totals 14 residues. CDR1 and CDR2 (germline): KGHSH, LQKENI. The CDR3 DNA is TGTGCCAGCGCCACCCAGGCGGGGGGAGAGACCCAGTACTTC. It specifies CASATQAGGETQYF.

This chain joins TRBV7-9 and TRBJ1-3; 7 nucleotides agree with TRBD1. Unmatched junction bases numbered 14, after V lost 5 bases and J lost 4 bases. This CDR3 comprises 17 residues. Germline CDR1 reads SEHNR; CDR2 reads FQNEAQ (reference sequence). In DNA form, the CDR3 reads TGTGCCAGCAGCCACCTCACATTACAGGGGAAAGGAAACACCATATATTTT. Translating gives CASSHLTLQGKGNTIYF.

The V and J genes are TRBV5-6 and TRBJ2-5; 15 positions match TRBD2. CDR1 and CDR2 (germline): SGHDT, YYEEEE. V shed 3 bases and J 2 bases; nucleotides not matched to a gene: 2. This CDR3 has 16 residues. The CDR3 DNA is TGTGCCAGCAGCTCTGGACTAGCGGGGGGGCAAGAGACCCAGTACTTC. This encodes CASSSGLAGGQETQYF.

The genes are TRBV13 and TRBJ2-1; 7 nucleotides align to TRBD2. This CDR3 is 16 amino acids long. Germline-derived CDR1 and CDR2 are PRHDT and FYEKMQ (reference sequence). V shed 6 bases, J shed 7 bases, and the junction held 15 bases outside the gene matches. CDR3: CASSYRGVGVRNEQFF. Written as DNA, the CDR3 is TGTGCCAGCAGTTACCGGGGGGTAGGAGTACGGAATGAGCAGTTCTTC.

The V call is TRBV5-4, the J call TRBJ2-1; D possibly corresponds to TRBD1 (6 bases). Trimming shortened V by 4 bases and J by 6 bases, and 17 bases separated the two germline ends. Germline lookup yields CDR1 SGHNT and CDR2 YYREEE (reference sequence). This CDR3 is built from 15 residues. CDR3 loop: CASSRRSPGVNEQFF. The CDR3 DNA reads as TGTGCCAGCAGCCGCAGGTCCCCAGGGGTCAATGAGCAGTTCTTC.

The chain combines TRBV6-1 with TRBJ2-1; tentatively, D is TRBD2 (5 bases). This CDR3 is 15 amino acids long. The V and J ends lost 1 base and 5 bases respectively, with 12 bases between them. Germline V CDR1 and CDR2: MNHNS, SASEGT. CDR3 protein: CASSEGRRYHNEQFF. The CDR3 coding sequence is TGTGCCAGCAGTGAAGGCAGGAGGTACCACAATGAGCAGTTCTTC.

This clone was seen more than once but under ten times. The genes are TRBV2 and TRBJ1-2; TRBD1 aligns across 9 bases. Germline-derived CDR1 and CDR2 are SNHLY and FYNNEI. With 7 bases clipped from V and 6 bases from J, the junction kept 9 bases outside the gene matches. This CDR3 region has 14 residues. The CDR3 reads CASTGQGLAHGYTF. The CDR3 DNA reads as TGTGCCAGCACGGGACAGGGACTTGCGCATGGCTACACCTTC.

This rearrangement joins TRBV30 to TRBJ1-5, with D uncertain. The CDR3 loop spans 13 amino acids. V gave up 1 base and J gave up 0 bases, with 4 bases separating them. Germline CDR1 and CDR2: GTSNPN and SVGIG (reference sequence). The DNA for the CDR3 is TGTGCCTGGAGTGGAGGTAGCAATCAGCCCCAGCATTTT. This translates into CAWSGGSNQPQHF.

CDR3: CASSSRQKNTGELFF. In nucleotides, the CDR3 is TGTGCCAGCAGCTCGCGACAGAAGAACACCGGGGAGCTGTTTTTT. V gene TRBV5-6 combines with J gene TRBJ2-2; D is perhaps TRBD1 (5 bases). This CDR3 spans 15 amino acids. The germline V gene has CDR1 SGHDT and CDR2 YYEEEE. The V and J ends lost 3 bases and 1 base respectively, with 10 bases between them. Drawing the rest from reference TRBV5-6 and TRBJ2-2, the complete variable domain is DAGVTQSPTHLIKTRGQQVTLRCSPKSGHDTVSWYQQALGQGPQFIFQYYEEEERQRGNFPDRFSGHQFPNYSSELNVNALLLGDSALYLCASSSRQKNTGELFFGEGSRLTVL.

V is TRBV18 and J is TRBJ1-1; TRBD1 aligns across 7 bases. J gave up 8 bases and V 4 bases, and 4 bases lay outside the gene matches. This CDR3 has 12 amino acids. Germline V lookup: CDR1 KGHSH, CDR2 LQKENI. The CDR3 reads CASSLDRIEAFF. DNA of the CDR3: TGTGCCAGCTCACTGGACAGGATAGAAGCTTTCTTT.

This chain uses TRBV4-1 with TRBJ1-5; TRBD1 aligns across 8 bases. The germline V gene encodes CDR1 MGHRA and CDR2 YSYEKL. The V and J ends lost 0 bases and 5 bases, in that order; junction bases with no gene match: 3. This CDR3 is 15 amino acids long. CDR3 sequence reads: CASSQDRGLDQPQHF. The CDR3, as DNA: TGCGCCAGCAGCCAAGACAGGGGGCTAGATCAGCCCCAGCATTTT.